This T cell receptor beta chain was sequenced during a study of cytomegalovirus exposure and HLA in healthy donors. Researchers ran the PCR with 60 Vbeta and 13 Jbeta primers. Libraries were prepared by immunoSEQ multiplex PCR; TCRdb keeps only in-frame clonotypes and omits some of them. Counted here are more than 95,000 clones, 70% to 80% occurring once; the ten biggest clones make up more than 9%. Overall study results and limits: According to the study, roughly 160 TCR beta chains were cytomegalovirus-associated. In a later analysis, HLA-C alleles had the fewest associated TCRs, DRB1 alleles the most. Exclusion applied to some V segments, including TRBV6-2 and TRBV6-3, as they were indistinguishable. It was shown in a later analysis that HLA-associated TCR beta chains were more clonally expanded than other, equally common chains.

A note on this clone: What it binds is unknown. This specimen includes other DNA sequences encoding the same CDR3.

There are 16 residues in the CDR3. Germline lookup yields CDR1 SGHRS and CDR2 YFSETQ. J lost 0 bases, V lost 2 bases, and 2 bases had no gene match. The sample consisted of PBMCs. V usage is TRBV5-1 and J usage is TRBJ1-1, with 12 bases matching TRBD1. This clonotype was obtained from a woman in her fifties or sixties in good health and CMV-seropositive. The DNA of the CDR3 is TGCGCCAGCAGCTTCGGGACAGGGGGCATGAACACTGAAGCTTTCTTT. The encoded protein is CASSFGTGGMNTEAFF.